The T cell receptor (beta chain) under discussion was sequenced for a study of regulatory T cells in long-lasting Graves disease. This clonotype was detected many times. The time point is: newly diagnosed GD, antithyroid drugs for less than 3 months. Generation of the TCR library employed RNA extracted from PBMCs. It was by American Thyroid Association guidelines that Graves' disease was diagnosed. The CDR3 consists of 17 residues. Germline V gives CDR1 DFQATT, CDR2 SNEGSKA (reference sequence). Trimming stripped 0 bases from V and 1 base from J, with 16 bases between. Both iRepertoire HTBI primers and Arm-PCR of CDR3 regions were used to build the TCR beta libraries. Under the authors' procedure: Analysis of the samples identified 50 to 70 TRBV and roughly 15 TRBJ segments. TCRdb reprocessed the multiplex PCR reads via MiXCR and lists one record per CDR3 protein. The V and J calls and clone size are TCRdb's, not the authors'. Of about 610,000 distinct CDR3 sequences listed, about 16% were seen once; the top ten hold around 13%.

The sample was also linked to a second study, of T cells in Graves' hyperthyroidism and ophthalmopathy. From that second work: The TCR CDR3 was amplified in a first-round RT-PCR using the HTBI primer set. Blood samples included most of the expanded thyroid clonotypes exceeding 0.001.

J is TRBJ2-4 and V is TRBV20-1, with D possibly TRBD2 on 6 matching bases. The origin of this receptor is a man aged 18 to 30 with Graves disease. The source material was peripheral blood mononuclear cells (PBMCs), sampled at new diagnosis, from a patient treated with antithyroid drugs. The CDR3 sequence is CSARDGNRESAKNIQYF. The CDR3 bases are TGCAGTGCTAGAGATGGTAATCGGGAGTCGGCCAAAAACATTCAGTACTTC.